This entry lists 25 T cell receptor beta chains sequenced from one sample in a study of blood T cell repertoires in COVID-19. Sequencing used immunoSEQ multiplex PCR; TCRdb keeps in-frame clones, though not all of them. The sample has hundreds of thousands of clones, 70% to 90% seen once; the top ten hold less than 0.9%. Sequences were obtained from PBMCs or T cells enriched from blood (not recorded which). The receptors come from a man between 45 and 60 years old who had been exposed to COVID-19.

Details on this clone: A read error may account for a junction end that differs from germline. The gene calls are TRBV7-7 and TRBJ2-1, with 11 positions matching TRBD1. The germline CDR1 and CDR2 sequences are SSHAT and FNYEAQ (reference sequence). The CDR3 sequence is 15 residues long. The DNA for the CDR3 is TGTGCTAGCAGCGCGGGGACAGGGGGAAGGAATGAGCAGTTCTTC. Translating it yields CASSAGTGGRNEQFF.

CDR3 nucleotide sequence: TGTGCCATCAGTGGGACAGACTCCTACAATGAGCAGTTCTTC. Its translation is CAISGTDSYNEQFF. The genes are TRBV10-3 and TRBJ2-1, with a weak D call TRBD1 (6 bases). Trimming took 4 bases from V and 0 from J, leaving 7 bases between them. CDR3 length equals 14 residues. Germline V lookup: CDR1 ENHRY, CDR2 SYGVKD.

The V gene is TRBV5-4, the J gene TRBJ2-1; 10 positions match TRBD1. The CDR3 is made up of 13 amino acids. CDR1 is SGHNT, CDR2 YYREEE, per germline (reference sequence). Unmatched junction bases numbered 4, after V lost 7 bases and J lost 6 bases. The CDR3 DNA follows: TGTGCCAGCCGACAGGGGGCGGTCAATGAGCAGTTCTTC. This codes for CASRQGAVNEQFF.

The V and J genes are TRBV11-2 and TRBJ1-4; maybe TRBD1 (5 bases). The CDR3 has 15 residues. Germline CDR1 is SGHAT and CDR2 is FQNNGV. V shed 6 bases and J shed 8 bases, with 19 bases lying between them. The DNA of the CDR3 is TGTGCCAGCAGTCGAGGGAGGCAGGGTGGAGAAAAACTGTTTTTT. This encodes CASSRGRQGGEKLFF. Variable domain in full (rest from reference TRBV11-2 and TRBJ1-4): EAGVAQSPRYKIIEKRQSVAFWCNPISGHATLYWYQQILGQGPKLLIQFQNNGVVDDSQLPKDRFSAERLKGVDSTLKIQPAKLEDSAVYLCASSRGRQGGEKLFFGSGTQLSVL.

J is TRBJ1-6 and V is TRBV5-1; 9 nucleotides match TRBD1. This CDR3 comprises 15 residues. The ends lost 1 base at V and 9 bases at J; junction bases unmatched: 5. Germline assignment: CDR1 SGHRS and CDR2 YFSETQ. The CDR3 DNA sequence: TGCGCCAGCAGCTTGTCTGGGACAGGGACTTCACCCCTCCACTTT. Translation: CASSLSGTGTSPLHF.

Remarks on this clone: The same CDR3 is also encoded by other DNA sequences in this sample. The chain carries TRBV10-2 and TRBJ1-5; a weak D match, TRBD1 (6 bases). This CDR3 has 12 residues. Trimming took off 6 bases at V and 4 bases at J, with 7 bases between the two ends. CDR1 and CDR2 (germline): WSHSY, SAAADI. CDR3 protein: CASRQGNQPQHF. Here the CDR3 DNA reads TGCGCCAGCAGGCAGGGGAATCAGCCCCAGCATTTT.

This clone was seen only a few times. This chain connects TRBV5-1 to TRBJ1-1; possible D gene TRBD1, 5 bases. This CDR3 has 15 residues. CDR1 SGHRS and CDR2 YFSETQ come from the germline V gene. The V end lost 0 bases, the J end lost 0 bases, and 9 bases lay between the germline ends. CDR3 nucleotide sequence: TGCGCCAGCAGCTTGGCTCCAGGGATGAACACTGAAGCTTTCTTT. As protein: CASSLAPGMNTEAFF.

The chain is built from TRBV28 and TRBJ2-2, with 9 bases identical to TRBD2. Germline V CDR1 and CDR2: MDHEN, SYDVKM. The J segment lost 9 bases and the V segment lost 5 bases, leaving 13 bases of the junction unmatched. The CDR3 length is 16 residues. The CDR3: CASSLGGSGSLRELFF. The CDR3 DNA sequence: TGTGCCAGCAGTCTTGGGGGTAGCGGGAGCCTCCGGGAGCTGTTTTTT.

V and J are TRBV18 and TRBJ1-6, with D possibly TRBD1 on 5 matching bases. The V gene lost 2 bases and the J gene lost 6 bases, with 14 bases spanning the gap. Germline assignment: CDR1 KGHSH and CDR2 LQKENI. The CDR3 loop spans 16 amino acids. The CDR3 reads CASSPTSREVNSPLHF. For the CDR3, the DNA is TGTGCCAGCTCACCAACCAGCAGGGAAGTTAATTCACCCCTCCACTTT.

The chain uses TRBV7-8 and TRBJ1-2, with TRBD1 matching 9 bases. The junction had 12 bases not matched to a gene; V was cut back by 2 bases and J by 8 bases. CDR3 length equals 16 residues. Germline assignment: CDR1 SGHVS and CDR2 FQNEAQ. The DNA for the CDR3 is TGTGCCAGCAGCTTAAGGGACAGGGCGCTCCCGAGGGGCTACACCTTC. Translation: CASSLRDRALPRGYTF.

The V and J genes are TRBV19 and TRBJ1-6; 7 bases line up with TRBD1. There are 17 residues in the CDR3. The ends lost 3 bases at V and 11 bases at J; junction bases unmatched: 16. CDR1 and CDR2 (germline): LNHDA, SQIVND (reference sequence). The DNA of the CDR3 is TGTGCCAGTAGTATTTCCAGGGGGTTAGTAGGATCTACACCCCTCCACTTT. This gives the protein CASSISRGLVGSTPLHF.

CDR3 amino acids: CASSLLGLRVTNLRGQYF. For the CDR3, the DNA is TGTGCCAGCAGTTTATTAGGCTTGAGGGTGACTAACCTACGAGGGCAGTACTTC. The chain joins TRBV28 to TRBJ2-7; possible D gene TRBD2, 5 bases. CDR3 length equals 18 residues. Trimming shortened V by 1 base and J by 9 bases, and 28 bases separated the two germline ends. Germline loops: CDR1 MDHEN, CDR2 SYDVKM.

This chain connects TRBV29-1 to TRBJ2-1, with D possibly matching TRBD1 (6 bases). This CDR3 region has 13 residues. The germline gives CDR1 SQVTM, CDR2 ANQGSEA. V lost 6 bases and J lost 3, with 12 bases in between. Here the CDR3 DNA reads TGCAGCGTGGACAGCGTACGCTACAATGAGCAGTTCTTC. Amino acid sequence: CSVDSVRYNEQFF.

V usage is TRBV18 and J usage is TRBJ2-7; 8 nucleotides align to TRBD1. The germline V gene encodes CDR1 KGHSH and CDR2 LQKENI. V lost 5 bases, J lost 2 bases, and 5 bases stayed unmatched. The CDR3 has 14 amino acids. The CDR3 protein is CASSGQGRPYEQYF. In DNA form, the CDR3 reads TGTGCCAGCTCAGGACAGGGACGACCCTACGAGCAGTACTTC.

The chain is built from TRBV24-1 and TRBJ2-1, with TRBD2 matching over 12 bases. V shed 4 bases, J shed 7 bases, and the junction held 7 bases outside the gene matches. Germline CDR1 KGHDR, CDR2 SFDVKD. This CDR3 has 16 amino acids. This CDR3 reads CATSDPSGGAINEQFF. In nucleotides, the CDR3 is TGTGCCACCAGTGACCCTAGCGGGGGGGCCATTAATGAGCAGTTCTTC.

Only one count was recorded for this clone. Germline is not matched at one junction end, which may reflect a read error. The chain uses TRBV11-2 and TRBJ2-1, with 10 bases matching TRBD2. Germline CDR1 is SGHAT and CDR2 is FQNNGV. This CDR3 spans 18 amino acids. For the CDR3, the DNA is TGTGCCAGCAGCTTAGTATACCGAGCTAGCGGGAGCTACCATGAGCAGTTCTTC. Its translation is CASSLVYRASGSYHEQFF.

The chain uses TRBV4-1 and TRBJ2-2; TRBD2 aligns across 8 bases. After removal of 5 bases from V and 6 bases from J, the junction contained 14 bases not matched to a gene. Germline V CDR1 and CDR2: MGHRA, YSYEKL. This CDR3 contains 17 residues. The CDR3 sequence is CASSSRTSIFEPGELFF. Here the CDR3 DNA reads TGCGCCAGCAGCTCCCGGACTAGCATCTTTGAACCCGGGGAGCTGTTTTTT.

The gene calls are TRBV2 and TRBJ1-2; the D is unclear. The length of the CDR3 is 15 residues. Trimming removed 7 bases from V and 0 bases from J, with 15 bases in between. Germline CDR1 and CDR2: SNHLY and FYNNEI. In DNA form, the CDR3 reads TGTGCCAGCACCCTACTCCGGGATACTAACTATGGCTACACCTTC. Encoded protein: CASTLLRDTNYGYTF.

The chain combines TRBV10-3 with TRBJ1-2, with no clear D. CDR1 ENHRY and CDR2 SYGVKD come from the germline V gene. This CDR3 has 15 amino acids. The V end was cut by 0 bases, the J end by 3 bases, with 11 bases between. DNA for the CDR3: TGTGCCATCAGTGAGTCGAATACGCACTACTATGGCTACACCTTC. Amino acids: CAISESNTHYYGYTF.

V and J are TRBV28 and TRBJ2-5; weak D call: TRBD1 (6 bases). Between the trimmed V and J ends, which lost 5 bases and 5 bases, there was a span of 15 bases. The length of the CDR3 is 14 residues. In germline, CDR1 is MDHEN, CDR2 SYDVKM. The CDR3 sequence: CASSRSTGSETQYF. The CDR3 DNA sequence: TGTGCCAGCAGTCGATCAACAGGGAGCGAGACCCAGTACTTC.

This clone was recorded a few times. Sequence at one end of the junction differs from germline and may be a read error. The chain couples TRBV27 to TRBJ2-1; 10 nucleotides match TRBD2. The CDR3 is made up of 14 amino acids. Germline CDR1 MNHEY, CDR2 SMNVEV (reference sequence). The CDR3 DNA follows: TGTGCCAGCAGACCGCAGCGGGGGGGCAACTATTTGGTCTTC. This codes for CASRPQRGGNYLVF.

This clone was picked up one time. The rearrangement uses TRBV2 and TRBJ1-6; TRBD1 agrees at 12 bases. The CDR3 totals 14 residues. J was trimmed by 9 bases and V by 7 bases; bases with no gene match: 4. Germline V gene lookup returns CDR1 SNHLY and CDR2 FYNNEI. This CDR3 is CASKGQGAGSPLHF. CDR3 nucleotide sequence: TGTGCCAGCAAGGGACAGGGGGCAGGTTCACCCCTCCACTTT.

The rearrangement links TRBV5-4 to TRBJ2-2, with D tentatively TRBD1 (7 bases). The germline gives CDR1 SGHNT, CDR2 YYREEE (reference sequence). The CDR3 covers 15 residues. V lost 1 base, J lost 4 bases, and 11 bases lay in between. The CDR3 loop reads CASSLTQGGTGELFF. For the CDR3, the DNA is TGTGCCAGCAGCTTGACCCAGGGGGGCACCGGGGAGCTGTTTTTT.

The chain couples TRBV29-1 to TRBJ1-2, with D possibly matching TRBD1 (6 bases). Trimming stripped 7 bases from V and 2 bases from J, with 11 bases between. CDR3 length: 12 residues. Looked up from germline, CDR1 is SQVTM and CDR2 is ANQGSEA. The chain's CDR3 is CSAGGANYGYTF. The CDR3 region has the DNA TGCAGCGCGGGGGGCGCGAACTATGGCTACACCTTC.

The rearrangement joins TRBV5-5 to TRBJ2-1; D gene unclear. Germline V CDR1 and CDR2: SGHKS, YYEKEE (reference sequence). V was trimmed by 1 base and J by 0 bases, leaving 8 bases between them. This CDR3 spans 15 amino acids. The CDR3 nucleotides read TGTGCCAGCAGCTTGTGGAGATTCTCCTACAATGAGCAGTTCTTC. This codes for CASSLWRFSYNEQFF. The full variable domain, its missing parts supplied by reference TRBV5-5 and TRBJ2-1, is DAGVTQSPTHLIKTRGQQVTLRCSPISGHKSVSWYQQVLGQGPQFIFQYYEKEERGRGNFPDRFSARQFPNYSSELNVNALLLGDSALYLCASSLWRFSYNEQFFGPGTRLTVL.